This TCR beta chain was sequenced during a study of identical twins (dated by TCRdb to about 2016). About the study as a whole: TCR alpha and beta repertoires from monozygotic twins, unrelated adults of various ages and cord blood were deep-sequenced to test whether fetal clonotypes persist. To rule out contamination, the twin experiments were replicated at different times with different library preparation protocols. What the study reported, not specific to this receptor: Compared with coincidental sharing between unrelated individuals, an excess of low generation-probability sequences was observed among out-of-frame TCR alpha sequences shared between twins. Recombination models systematically underestimated out-of-frame TCR alpha sharing in monozygotic twins but agreed with sharing between unrelated individuals. Because the same donors could not be followed over many years, conclusions were based on cross-sectional statistical analysis. The excess sharing between twins in beta out-of-frame sequences was weaker because fewer shared sequences reduced the signal-to-noise ratio. Invariant T cells such as MAIT and iNKT could partly confound zero-insertion analyses, although diverse VJ usage argued against such confounding for most clonotypes. Abundant cord blood beta clonotypes had fewer insertions, young adult naive repertoires showed a similar but weaker trend, and memory repertoires showed no such trend.

Every donor in the study was a healthy Caucasian. This clonotype was seen a handful of times. There is no known antigen for this receptor. One base away there is no much larger clone; base qualities are not given. Libraries came from 5' RACE. Sequencing took place on an Illumina HiSeq 2000. Template switching introduced a universal primer binding site; the final cDNA contained a unique molecular identifier, enabling accurate counting of TCR cDNA molecules. First-strand cDNA for TCR alpha and beta chains was synthesized from specific primers in the conserved constant-segment region. To control for contamination, every cDNA library was double barcoded, receiving both a SMART-Mk sample barcode and Illumina barcodes. Two successive PCR steps introduced TruSeq adapter sequences along with Illumina sample barcodes. The Illumina HiSeq platform was used with custom primers to sequence TCR alpha and beta cDNA libraries. As for how the authors treated the data: MiGEC processed the raw reads to extract unique molecular identifiers, while MiXCR was used to determine the CDR3 positions. Recombination models were inferred per individual with the repgenHMM and IGoR tools using an EM algorithm. Shared clonotypes were analyzed with the tcR package in R, and sharing was normalized by the product of cloneset sizes. To study raw recombination free of thymic and clonal selection effects, out-of-frame nonproductive sequences were analyzed. TCRdb handled the public reads itself, with Q25 trimming in fastp and clone calling in MiXCR, and kept productive beta chains. Identical CDR3 protein sequences are pooled into one entry, listed with their most common genes and DNA. The V and J calls were determined by TCRdb, not by the authors. The table for this sample lists roughly 1.6 million distinct CDR3 sequences; roughly a third of them were counted only once. In total, the top ten clones hold about 0.25% of the sample.

The sample was cord blood. The sequence was collected from a newborn girl in good health.

The nucleotide sequence reads as follows: TGCAGCGCCCAAGGACAGGCCCACCAGGAGCAGTACTTC. Its translation reads: CSAQGQAHQEQYF. The V and J genes are TRBV29-1 and TRBJ2-7; a stretch of 7 junction bases matches TRBD1. Ends trimmed: V by 7 bases, J by 7 bases; bases unmatched to a gene: 13. The germline V gene gives CDR1 as SQVTM and CDR2 as ANQGSEA. The CDR3 covers 13 residues, taking in both the cysteine and the phenylalanine. Of all the DNA, just the CDR3 is kept, 39 bases in frame from base 1.